The clone carrying this T cell receptor beta chain was detected a few times. Its target is not known. This specimen comes from a study of vaccination and CD4 T cells after COVID-19. About the study: Controls had a CEFX pool, an HIV-1 Nef pool, or no peptide added.

Treatment defined: approximately nine-day PBMC culture with coronavirus spike peptide pools or control peptides (ViraFEST assay). Researchers used the Oncomine TCR Beta short-read assay to sequence DNA from cultured CD4+ T cells. TCRdb re-derived calls from the PCR reads in MiXCR, one entry per CDR3 protein. Of roughly 20,000 distinct CDR3 sequences in the sample, under 80% were seen once. This CDR3 spans 15 amino acids. Germline CDR1 and CDR2: DFQATT and SNEGSKA (reference sequence). Trimming left V 0 bases short and J 4 bases short, with 15 bases between. Study conclusions and caveats: Among reactive clones from convalescent patients, a median roughly 86% appeared only post-vaccination.

This receptor was taken from a human donor who had recovered from COVID-19. This sequence joins TRBV20-1 and TRBJ2-5, with D possibly being TRBD2 (6 bases). Sequencing input: CD4+ T cells from blood, cultured in vitro. As DNA, the CDR3 is TGCAGTGCTAGAGATGGGGGGAGAAGGCTAGAGACCCAGTACTTC. It yields the protein CSARDGGRRLETQYF.